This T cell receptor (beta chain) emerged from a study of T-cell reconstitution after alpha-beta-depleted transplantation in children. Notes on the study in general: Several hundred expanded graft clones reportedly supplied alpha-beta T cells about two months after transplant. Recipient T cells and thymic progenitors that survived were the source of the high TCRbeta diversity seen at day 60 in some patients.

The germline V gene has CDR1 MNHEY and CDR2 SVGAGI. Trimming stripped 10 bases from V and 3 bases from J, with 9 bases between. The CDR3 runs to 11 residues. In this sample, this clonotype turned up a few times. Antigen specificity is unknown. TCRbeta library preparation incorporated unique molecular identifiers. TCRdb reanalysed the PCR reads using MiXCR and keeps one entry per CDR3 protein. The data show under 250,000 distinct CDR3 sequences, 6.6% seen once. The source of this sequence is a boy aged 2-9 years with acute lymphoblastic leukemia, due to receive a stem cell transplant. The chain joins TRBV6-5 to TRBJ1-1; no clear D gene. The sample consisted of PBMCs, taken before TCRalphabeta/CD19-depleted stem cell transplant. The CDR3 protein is CATGRDTEAFF. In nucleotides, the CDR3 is TGTGCCACCGGTCGGGACACTGAAGCTTTCTTT.